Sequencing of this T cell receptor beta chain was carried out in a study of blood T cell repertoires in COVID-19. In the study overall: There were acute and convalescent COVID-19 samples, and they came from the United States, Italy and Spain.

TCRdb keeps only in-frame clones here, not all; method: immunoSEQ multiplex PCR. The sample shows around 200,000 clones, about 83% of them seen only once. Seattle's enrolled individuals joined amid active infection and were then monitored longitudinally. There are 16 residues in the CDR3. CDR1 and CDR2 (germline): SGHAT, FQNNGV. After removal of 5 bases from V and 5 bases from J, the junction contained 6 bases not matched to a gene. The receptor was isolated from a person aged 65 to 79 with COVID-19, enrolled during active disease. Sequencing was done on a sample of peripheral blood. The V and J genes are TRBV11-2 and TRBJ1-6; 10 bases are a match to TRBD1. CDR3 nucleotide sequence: TGTGCCAGCAGCCTCAGACAGGGGGCGAATAATTCACCCCTCCACTTT. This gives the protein CASSLRQGANNSPLHF.